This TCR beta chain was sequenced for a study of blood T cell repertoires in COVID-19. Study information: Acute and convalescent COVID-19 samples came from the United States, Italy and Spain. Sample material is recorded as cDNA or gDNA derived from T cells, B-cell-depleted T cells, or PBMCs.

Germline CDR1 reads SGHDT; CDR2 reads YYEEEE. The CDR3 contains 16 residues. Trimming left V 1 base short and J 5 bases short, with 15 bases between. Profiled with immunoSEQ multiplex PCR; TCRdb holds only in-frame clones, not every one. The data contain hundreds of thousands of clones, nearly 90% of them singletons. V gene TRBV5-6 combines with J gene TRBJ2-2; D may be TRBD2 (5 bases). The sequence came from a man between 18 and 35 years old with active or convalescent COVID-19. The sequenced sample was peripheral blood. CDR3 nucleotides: TGTGCCAGCAGCTTGTTGAGGGCTAGGGAAACCGGGGAGCTGTTTTTT. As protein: CASSLLRARETGELFF.